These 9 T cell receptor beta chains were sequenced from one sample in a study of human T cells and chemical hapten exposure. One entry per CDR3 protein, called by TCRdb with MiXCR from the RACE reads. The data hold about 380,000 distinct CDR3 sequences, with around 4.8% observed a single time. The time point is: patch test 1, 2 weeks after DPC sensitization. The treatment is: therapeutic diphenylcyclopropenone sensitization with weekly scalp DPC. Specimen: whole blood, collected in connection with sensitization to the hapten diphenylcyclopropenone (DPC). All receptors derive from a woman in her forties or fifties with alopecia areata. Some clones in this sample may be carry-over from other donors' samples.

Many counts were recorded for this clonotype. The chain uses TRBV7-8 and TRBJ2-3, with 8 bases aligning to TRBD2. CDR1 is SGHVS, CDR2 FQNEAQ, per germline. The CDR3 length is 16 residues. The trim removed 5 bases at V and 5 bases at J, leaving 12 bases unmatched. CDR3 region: CASSPTIGGALDTQYF. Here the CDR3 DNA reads TGTGCCAGCAGCCCGACGATCGGGGGGGCTTTAGATACGCAGTATTTT.

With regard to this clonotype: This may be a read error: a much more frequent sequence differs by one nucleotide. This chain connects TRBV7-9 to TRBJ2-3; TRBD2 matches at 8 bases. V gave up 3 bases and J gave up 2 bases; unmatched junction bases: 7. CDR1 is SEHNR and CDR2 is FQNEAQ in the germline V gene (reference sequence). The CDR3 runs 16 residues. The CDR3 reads CASSFISGEHTDTQYF. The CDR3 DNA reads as TGTGCCAGCAGCTTTATTAGCGGGGAGCACACAGATACGCAGTATTTT.

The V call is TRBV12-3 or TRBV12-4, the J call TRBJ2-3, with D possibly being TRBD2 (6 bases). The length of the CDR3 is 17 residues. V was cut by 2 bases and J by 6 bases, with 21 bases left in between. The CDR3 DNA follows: TGTGCCAGCAGTTTAAGGGTTGGCGGGGTAGGGGCGGATACGCAGTATTTT. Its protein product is CASSLRVGGVGADTQYF.

DNA for the CDR3: TGCAGTGCTAGAGCCCGACTAGCGACCTACAATGAGCAGTTCTTC. Translating it yields CSARARLATYNEQFF. The chain employs TRBV20-1 and TRBJ2-1; 8 bases agree with TRBD2. V was clipped by 1 base and J by 2 bases; unmatched bases: 4. Germline V CDR1 and CDR2: DFQATT, SNEGSKA (reference sequence). The CDR3 sequence is 15 residues long.

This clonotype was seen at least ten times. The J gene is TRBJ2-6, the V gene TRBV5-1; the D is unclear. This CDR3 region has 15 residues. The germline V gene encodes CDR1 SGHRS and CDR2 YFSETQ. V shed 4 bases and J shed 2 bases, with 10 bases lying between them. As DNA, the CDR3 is TGCGCCAGCAGCCCCGCTGGGGCTGGGGCCAACGTCCTGACTTTC. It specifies CASSPAGAGANVLTF. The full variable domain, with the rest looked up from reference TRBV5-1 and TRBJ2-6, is KAGVTQTPRYLIKTRGQQVTLSCSPISGHRSVSWYQQTPGQGLQFLFEYFSETQRNKGNFPGRFSGRQFSNSRSEMNVSTLELGDSALYLCASSPAGAGANVLTFGAGSRLTVL.

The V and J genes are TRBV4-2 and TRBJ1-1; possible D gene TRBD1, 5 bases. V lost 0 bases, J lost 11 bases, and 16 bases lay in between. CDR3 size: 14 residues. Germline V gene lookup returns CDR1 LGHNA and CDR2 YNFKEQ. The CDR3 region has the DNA TGTGCCAGCAGCCAAGAGGCGGGGCGAGGGGAGGCTTTCTTT. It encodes CASSQEAGRGEAFF.

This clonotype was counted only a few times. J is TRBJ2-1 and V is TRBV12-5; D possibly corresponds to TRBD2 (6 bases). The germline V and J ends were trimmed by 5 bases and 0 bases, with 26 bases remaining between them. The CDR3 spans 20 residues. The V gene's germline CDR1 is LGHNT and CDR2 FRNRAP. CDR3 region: CASGPRGLQMFGPSYNEQFF. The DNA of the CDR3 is TGTGCTAGTGGTCCGAGGGGACTCCAAATGTTCGGCCCCTCCTACAATGAGCAGTTCTTC.

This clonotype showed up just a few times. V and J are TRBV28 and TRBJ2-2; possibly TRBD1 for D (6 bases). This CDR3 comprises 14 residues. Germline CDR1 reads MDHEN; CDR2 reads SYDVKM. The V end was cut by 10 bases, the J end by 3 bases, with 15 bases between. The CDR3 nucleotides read TGTGCCACAAACAGGGTGGGGTACACCGGGGAGCTGTTTTTT. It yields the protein CATNRVGYTGELFF.

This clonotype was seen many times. CDR3 in DNA: TGCGCCAGCAGCTCGGAGGGGGAAATGCGCGAGCAGTACTTC. Protein: CASSSEGEMREQYF. The chain uses TRBV5-1 and TRBJ2-7; the D call may be TRBD1 or TRBD2 (6 bases each). From germline, CDR1 is SGHRS and CDR2 YFSETQ. V shed 3 bases and J shed 6 bases, with 16 bases lying between them. The CDR3 is 14 amino acids.